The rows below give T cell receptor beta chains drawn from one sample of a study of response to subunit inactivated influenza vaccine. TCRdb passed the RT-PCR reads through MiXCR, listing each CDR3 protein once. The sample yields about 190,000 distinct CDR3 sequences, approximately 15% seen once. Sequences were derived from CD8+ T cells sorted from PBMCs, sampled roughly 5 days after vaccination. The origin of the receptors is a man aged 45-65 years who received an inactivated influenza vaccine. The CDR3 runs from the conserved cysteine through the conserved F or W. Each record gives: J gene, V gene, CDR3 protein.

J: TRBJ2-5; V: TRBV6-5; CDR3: CASSYSTDLGETQYF
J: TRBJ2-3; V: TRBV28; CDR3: CASSFGVAGGGWITDTQYF
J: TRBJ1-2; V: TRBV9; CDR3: CASSAWEGGARDGYTF
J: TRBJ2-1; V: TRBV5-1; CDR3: CASRNRGGYNEQFF
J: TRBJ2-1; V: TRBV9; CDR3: CASSPGGKSGNEQFF
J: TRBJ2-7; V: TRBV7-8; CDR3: CASSKQGEQYF
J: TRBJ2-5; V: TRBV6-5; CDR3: CASSYSGGGEETQYF
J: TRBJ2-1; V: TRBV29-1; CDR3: CSVEDLGRDELVF
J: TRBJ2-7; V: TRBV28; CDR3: CASSGGTGYEQYF
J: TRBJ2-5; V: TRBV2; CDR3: CATGDGRETQYF
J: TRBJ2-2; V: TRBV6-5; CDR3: CASSYMVLATGELFF
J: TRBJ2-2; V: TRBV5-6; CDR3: CASSLTGSSAGELFF
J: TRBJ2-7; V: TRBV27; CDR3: CASSLGGPYYEQYF
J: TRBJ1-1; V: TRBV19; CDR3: CASLPGQGKNTEAFF
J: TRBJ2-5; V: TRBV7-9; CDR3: CASSSNELGAVETQYF
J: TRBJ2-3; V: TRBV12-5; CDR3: CASGLNGLRGDTQYF
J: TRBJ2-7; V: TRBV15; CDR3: CATSREGTGDDEQYF
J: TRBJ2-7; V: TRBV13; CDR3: CASSSGRGVYEQYF